Shown below are 24 T cell receptor beta chains from a single sample sequenced in a study of cytomegalovirus exposure and HLA in healthy donors. TCRdb keeps only in-frame clones here, not all; method: immunoSEQ multiplex PCR. In the table there are under 250,000 clones, roughly 89% of which are singletons. Sequencing was performed on PBMCs. These receptors originate from a man aged 18 to 30 in good health and CMV-seronegative.

This clone was recorded once. This chain uses TRBV19 with TRBJ1-1, with TRBD1 matching over 7 bases. Germline CDR1 reads LNHDA; CDR2 reads SQIVND (reference sequence). The CDR3 loop spans 13 amino acids. After removal of 6 bases from V and 5 bases from J, the junction contained 6 bases not matched to a gene. CDR3 DNA sequence: TGTGCCAGTAGGCAGGGGGGATCGACTGAAGCTTTCTTT. It yields the protein CASRQGGSTEAFF.

The CDR3 protein is CASRSLQDYEQYF. DNA for the CDR3: TGTGCCAGTAGATCTCTTCAGGACTACGAGCAGTACTTC. The J gene is TRBJ2-7, the V gene TRBV19; D gene uncertain. Germline-derived CDR1 and CDR2 are LNHDA and SQIVND (reference sequence). With 6 bases removed from V and 3 bases from J, the gap between germline ends came to 12 bases. The CDR3 sequence is 13 residues long.

This chain links TRBV7-2 with TRBJ1-2; weak D call: TRBD1 (6 bases). The germline V and J ends were trimmed by 5 bases and 8 bases, with 21 bases remaining between them. Germline-derived CDR1 and CDR2 are SGHTA and FQGNSA. This CDR3 region has 15 residues. The CDR3: CASSPLTGTIKGYTF. In nucleotides, the CDR3 is TGTGCCAGCAGCCCGCTTACCGGGACAATCAAGGGCTACACCTTC.

The chain joins TRBV18 to TRBJ2-7, with a weak D call TRBD1 (5 bases). The ends were cut back, 3 bases at V and 5 bases at J, with 11 bases in the middle. Germline-derived CDR1 and CDR2 are KGHSH and LQKENI. The CDR3 is 13 amino acids. Here the CDR3 DNA reads TGTGCCAGCTCACCCCCAGGGTCGGACGAGCAGTACTTC. Translated, it gives CASSPPGSDEQYF.

The V and J genes are TRBV19 and TRBJ1-6, with D possibly being TRBD1 (5 bases). Trimming pared 8 bases from V and 7 bases from J, leaving 15 bases between. CDR3 length: 14 amino acids. Germline CDR1 LNHDA, CDR2 SQIVND (reference sequence). CDR3 sequence reads: CASGVEGRNSPLHF. Written as DNA, the CDR3 is TGTGCCAGTGGGGTGGAGGGGCGCAATTCACCCCTCCACTTT.

The chain employs TRBV5-6 and TRBJ2-3, with TRBD2 identical over 13 bases. Trimming cost V 4 bases and J 2 bases; bases outside gene matches: 7. Germline V CDR1 and CDR2: SGHDT, YYEEEE. This CDR3 spans 17 amino acids. DNA of the CDR3: TGTGCCAGCAGCCCCCGACTAGCGGGGGGACCCACAGATACGCAGTATTTT. As protein: CASSPRLAGGPTDTQYF.

V usage is TRBV7-2 and J usage is TRBJ1-1, with D hard to call. Trimming pared 1 base from V and 8 bases from J, leaving 11 bases between. The CDR3 runs 13 residues. CDR1 and CDR2 from the germline V gene are SGHTA and FQGNSA. The CDR3 region has the DNA TGTGCCAGCAGCTTAGTTAGCTGGCAGGAAGCTTTCTTT. This encodes CASSLVSWQEAFF.

V gene TRBV29-1 combines with J gene TRBJ1-2; TRBD1 matches at 8 bases. Germline CDR1 is SQVTM and CDR2 is ANQGSEA. This CDR3 spans 13 amino acids. V was clipped by 7 bases and J by 8 bases; unmatched bases: 12. The CDR3 nucleotides are TGCAGCGCCTCCGGTAGACAGGGGCAGGGCTACACCTTC. Translation: CSASGRQGQGYTF. Using reference TRBV29-1 and TRBJ1-2 for the parts outside the CDR3, the full variable domain is SAVISQKPSRDICQRGTSLTIQCQVDSQVTMMFWYRQQPGQSLTLIATANQGSEATYESGFVIDKFPISRPNLTFSTLTVSNMSPEDSSIYLCSASGRQGQGYTFGSGTRLTVV.

The CDR3 bases are TGTGCCAGCAGCCAACGAGGGTTGGGCACCGGGGAGCTGTTTTTT. Its protein product is CASSQRGLGTGELFF. The genes are TRBV5-6 and TRBJ2-2; D is possibly TRBD2 (5 bases). CDR3 length equals 15 residues. CDR1 is SGHDT and CDR2 is YYEEEE in the germline V gene. With 4 bases removed from V and 4 bases from J, the gap between germline ends came to 14 bases.

This sequence joins TRBV7-2 and TRBJ1-1, with 9 bases lining up with TRBD1. Germline V CDR1 and CDR2: SGHTA, FQGNSA. V trimming: 5 bases; J trimming: 10 bases; junction bases outside the gene matches: 11. This CDR3 is 14 amino acids long. CDR3 nucleotides: TGTGCCAGCAGCCATCTAGACAGGGGGATGGTAGCTTTCTTT. Its translation is CASSHLDRGMVAFF.

This chain joins TRBV5-4 and TRBJ2-2; perhaps TRBD2 as D (6 bases). Per the germline V gene, CDR1 is SGHNT and CDR2 is YYREEE (reference sequence). V was clipped by 0 bases and J by 6 bases, with 12 bases between them. This CDR3 spans 15 amino acids. CDR3 amino acids: CASSLVVGGAGELFF. The CDR3 DNA is TGTGCCAGCAGCTTGGTGGTAGGCGGGGCCGGGGAGCTGTTTTTT.

This rearrangement joins TRBV11-2 to TRBJ1-3; TRBD1 aligns across 11 bases. CDR3 length: 17 amino acids. The V gene end was trimmed by 5 bases and the J gene end by 0 bases; junction bases not matched to a gene: 6. Germline V gene data show CDR1 as SGHAT and CDR2 as FQNNGV. CDR3 coding DNA: TGTGCCAGCAGCCTAGGGACAGGGGGGAGCTCTGGAAACACCATATATTTT. It is translated as CASSLGTGGSSGNTIYF. Using reference TRBV11-2 and TRBJ1-3 for the parts outside the CDR3, the full variable domain is EAGVAQSPRYKIIEKRQSVAFWCNPISGHATLYWYQQILGQGPKLLIQFQNNGVVDDSQLPKDRFSAERLKGVDSTLKIQPAKLEDSAVYLCASSLGTGGSSGNTIYFGEGSWLTVV.

This clone was picked up a small number of times. One junction end disagrees with the germline gene, perhaps due to a read error. The chain employs TRBV10-2 and TRBJ2-7; D ambiguous. The CDR3 totals 8 residues. Germline V gives CDR1 WSHSY, CDR2 SAAADI. The CDR3 DNA reads TGCGCCAGCAGTGAATCGGGTTTC. Amino acid sequence: CASSESGF.

The chain uses TRBV6-5 and TRBJ1-1; 7 nucleotides line up with TRBD1. The length of the CDR3 is 15 residues. V was clipped by 4 bases and J by 4 bases; unmatched bases: 9. CDR1 MNHEY and CDR2 SVGAGI come from the germline V gene. CDR3 sequence: CASSLVGEGATEAFF. The CDR3 DNA reads as TGTGCCAGCAGTTTGGTAGGCGAGGGGGCCACTGAAGCTTTCTTT.

This clone was seen only a few times. The gene calls are TRBV4-1 and TRBJ1-6; possibly TRBD1 for D (6 bases). The CDR3 covers 15 residues. The germline V gene has CDR1 MGHRA and CDR2 YSYEKL. The V gene lost 3 bases and the J gene lost 10 bases, with 16 bases spanning the gap. CDR3 residues: CASSQEQQGRSPLHF. In nucleotides, the CDR3 is TGCGCCAGCAGCCAGGAACAACAGGGCAGATCACCCCTCCACTTT.

This rearrangement joins TRBV25-1 to TRBJ2-2; D not certain. Germline V lookup: CDR1 MGHDK, CDR2 SYGVNS. The CDR3 covers 14 residues. The V end lost 5 bases, the J end lost 2 bases, and 9 bases lay between the germline ends. In nucleotides, the CDR3 is TGTGCCAGCAGTTTTAAAGCAAACACCGGGGAGCTGTTTTTT. Translated: CASSFKANTGELFF. Based on the CDR3 plus reference TRBV25-1 and TRBJ2-2, the full variable domain is EADIYQTPRYLVIGTGKKITLECSQTMGHDKMYWYQQDPGMELHLIHYSYGVNSTEKGDLSSESTVSRIRTEHFPLTLESARPSHTSQYLCASSFKANTGELFFGEGSRLTVL.

This chain joins TRBV29-1 and TRBJ1-4; a weak D match, TRBD1 (6 bases). V was trimmed by 2 bases and J by 10 bases, leaving 17 bases between them. The CDR3 spans 14 residues. Germline V gene data show CDR1 as SQVTM and CDR2 as ANQGSEA. The CDR3 DNA is TGCAGCGTTGAACCGGGACATACGGGCGGAAAACTGTTTTTT. This sequence encodes CSVEPGHTGGKLFF.

This clone has a single count. The V call is TRBV7-2, the J call TRBJ1-2; a possible D gene is TRBD1 (5 bases). This CDR3 is built from 14 residues. V was trimmed by 5 bases and J by 8 bases, leaving 18 bases between them. The germline CDR1 and CDR2 sequences are SGHTA and FQGNSA. The CDR3 spells CASSLGAGSGGYTF. The CDR3, as DNA: TGTGCCAGCAGCCTCGGAGCAGGGTCAGGCGGCTACACCTTC.

V and J are TRBV2 and TRBJ2-2, with D maybe TRBD2 (5 bases). V dropped 5 bases and J dropped 1 base, with 11 bases sitting between them. The CDR3 contains 15 residues. Germline lookup yields CDR1 SNHLY and CDR2 FYNNEI. The DNA for the CDR3 is TGTGCCAGCAGTCAGACTATTATGAACACCGGGGAGCTGTTTTTT. It codes for CASSQTIMNTGELFF.

This clone was observed a handful of times. The rearrangement links TRBV15 to TRBJ1-5; unclear D gene. Germline V gene sequence: CDR1 LNHNV, CDR2 YYDKDF (reference sequence). V was cut by 0 bases and J by 6 bases, with 15 bases left in between. The CDR3 spans 16 residues. The CDR3 sequence is CATSRDHPGIVQPQHF. CDR3 coding DNA: TGTGCCACCAGCAGAGATCACCCAGGCATAGTTCAGCCCCAGCATTTT. Based on the CDR3 plus reference TRBV15 and TRBJ1-5, the full variable domain is DAMVIQNPRYQVTQFGKPVTLSCSQTLNHNVMYWYQQKSSQAPKLLFHYYDKDFNNEADTPDNFQSRRPNTSFCFLDIRSPGLGDTAMYLCATSRDHPGIVQPQHFGDGTRLSIL.

The rearrangement links TRBV5-4 to TRBJ1-1, with TRBD1 matching 8 bases. The length of the CDR3 is 16 residues. V trimming: 1 base; J trimming: 4 bases; junction bases outside the gene matches: 9. Germline V CDR1 and CDR2: SGHNT, YYREEE (reference sequence). CDR3 DNA: TGTGCCAGCAGCTTGTCGACATACAGGGGGAGCACTGAAGCTTTCTTT. It codes for CASSLSTYRGSTEAFF.

V usage is TRBV2 and J usage is TRBJ2-3; D may be TRBD2 (6 bases). The CDR3 covers 14 residues. V lost 7 bases, J lost 0 bases, and 11 bases lay in between. Germline V gene lookup returns CDR1 SNHLY and CDR2 FYNNEI. CDR3 DNA: TGTGCCAGCAAGGGCGGGACTAGCACAGATACGCAGTATTTT. Its protein product is CASKGGTSTDTQYF. Full variable domain (missing parts from reference TRBV2 and TRBJ2-3): EPEVTQTPSHQVTQMGQEVILRCVPISNHLYFYWYRQILGQKVEFLVSFYNNEISEKSEIFDDQFSVERPDGSNFTLKIRSTKLEDSAMYFCASKGGTSTDTQYFGPGTRLTVL.

The genes are TRBV4-1 and TRBJ2-5; D remains ambiguous. With 1 base removed from V and 0 bases from J, the gap between germline ends came to 6 bases. Germline V gene sequence: CDR1 MGHRA, CDR2 YSYEKL. The CDR3 is 14 amino acids. The DNA of the CDR3 is TGCGCCAGCAGCCAAGCGGTCCACCAAGAGACCCAGTACTTC. It translates to CASSQAVHQETQYF.

The chain recombines TRBV29-1 with TRBJ2-1, with 12 bases aligning to TRBD2. The CDR3 extends over 18 amino acids. Unmatched junction bases numbered 7, after V lost 1 base and J lost 0 bases. Germline lookup yields CDR1 SQVTM and CDR2 ANQGSEA. In DNA form, the CDR3 reads TGCAGCGTTGAAGGACTAGCGGGAGACCTCGGCTCCTACAATGAGCAGTTCTTC. Translated: CSVEGLAGDLGSYNEQFF.